A selection of T cell receptor beta chains follows, all from one sample in a study of CD8+ T cells in alopecia areata. This table comes from immunoSEQ multiplex PCR, and its TCRdb copy is limited to in-frame clones, with some not included. The data contain some 180,000 clones, about half of them singletons. Sequencing used CD8+ T cells sorted from blood, obtained around week 53, from a patient treated with tofacitinib. These receptors were collected from a human donor with alopecia areata. CDR3s include the opening cysteine and the closing phenylalanine or tryptophan. The order of the fields is V gene, D gene, J gene, clone size, CDR3 protein, CDR3 DNA. D genes are given only for firm matches. Clone size is given for some rows only: seen once, a few or many times, or a class if the clone is expanded.

>TRBV4-1|NA|TRBJ1-2|NA
CASSHGGGLSYGYTF
TGCGCCAGCAGCCATGGAGGGGGGTTGAGCTATGGCTACACCTTC
>TRBV5-1|NA|TRBJ1-5|NA
CASSLGGGPHQPQHF
TGCGCCAGCAGCTTGGGTGGGGGGCCCCATCAGCCCCAGCATTTT
>TRBV30|NA|TRBJ1-1|NA
CAWSGRAYEAFF
TGTGCCTGGAGTGGGAGGGCCTATGAAGCTTTCTTT
>TRBV19|TRBD1|TRBJ1-1|NA
CASSLDRGPTEAFF
TGTGCCAGTAGCTTGGACAGGGGGCCCACTGAAGCTTTCTTT
>TRBV5-1|NA|TRBJ2-7|few
CASSSREPSYEQYF
TGCGCCAGCAGTTCCCGAGAGCCCTCCTACGAGCAGTACTTC
>TRBV9|NA|TRBJ2-5|few
CASSVRGIQETQYF
TGTGCCAGCAGCGTACGGGGAATCCAAGAGACCCAGTACTTC
>TRBV5-4|TRBD1|TRBJ2-2|NA
CASSLTGVDTGELFF
TGTGCCAGCAGCTTGACAGGGGTGGACACCGGGGAGCTGTTTTTT
>TRBV6-5|NA|TRBJ1-4|few
CASSQTPSGEKLFF
TGTGCCAGCAGTCAGACCCCTTCGGGTGAAAAACTGTTTTTT
>TRBV7-9|NA|TRBJ1-5|NA
CASSFGGDNQPQHF
TGTGCCAGCAGCTTCGGGGGGGACAATCAGCCCCAGCATTTT
>TRBV2|TRBD2|TRBJ2-1|NA
CASRRGGLYNEQFF
TGTGCCAGCAGGCGGGGGGGTTTATACAATGAGCAGTTCTTC
>TRBV6-1|TRBD1|TRBJ2-7|medium-sized
CASSESVGQGGEQYF
TGTGCCAGCAGTGAATCTGTGGGACAGGGAGGCGAGCAGTACTTC
>TRBV5-6|TRBD2|TRBJ2-7|few
CASSLNSGVYEQYF
TGTGCCAGCAGCTTGAATAGCGGGGTCTACGAGCAGTACTTC
>TRBV6-5|NA|TRBJ2-2|few
CASRRPNTGELFF
TGTGCCAGCAGGCGGCCCAACACCGGGGAGCTGTTTTTT
>TRBV27|NA|TRBJ1-2|once
CASSLSGRGAAGYTF
TGTGCCAGCAGTTTATCGGGTCGGGGGGCGGCTGGCTACACCTTC
>TRBV19|NA|TRBJ2-1|few
CASQGYNEQFF
TGTGCCTCTCAGGGGTACAATGAGCAGTTCTTC
>TRBV11-1|TRBD1|TRBJ2-3|NA
CASSLDRGPDTQYF
TGTGCCAGCAGCCTCGACAGGGGCCCAGATACGCAGTATTTT
>TRBV2|NA|TRBJ1-5|few
CASSDRRGNQPQHF
TGTGCCAGCAGTGACAGGAGAGGCAATCAGCCCCAGCATTTT
>TRBV6-5|NA|TRBJ2-1|NA
CASSLGNEQFF
TGTGCCAGCAGTTTGGGCAATGAGCAGTTCTTC
>TRBV9|TRBD1|TRBJ1-6|few
CASSVEGDSRGYNSPLHF
TGTGCCAGCAGCGTAGAAGGGGACAGTCGAGGTTATAATTCACCCCTCCACTTT
>TRBV29-1|NA|TRBJ1-5|NA
CSARGAGENQPQHF
TGCAGCGCACGTGGGGCAGGGGAGAATCAGCCCCAGCATTTT
>TRBV5-1|NA|TRBJ1-5|NA
CASSFWTDQPQHF
TGCGCCAGCAGCTTTTGGACAGATCAGCCCCAGCATTTT
>TRBV19|NA|TRBJ2-7|NA
CASSIGWSYEQYF
TGTGCCAGTAGTATAGGCTGGTCCTACGAGCAGTACTTC
>TRBV19|NA|TRBJ2-5|NA
CASSFVGPAETQYF
TGTGCCAGTAGTTTCGTGGGGCCAGCAGAGACCCAGTACTTC
>TRBV7-8|NA|TRBJ2-2|NA
CASSLYPGGRTGELFF
TGTGCCAGCAGCCTATACCCCGGGGGCCGCACCGGGGAGCTGTTTTTT
>TRBV11-2|TRBD1|TRBJ1-2|few
CASSSDRGYGYTF
TGTGCCAGCAGCTCGGACAGGGGCTATGGCTACACCTTC
>TRBV6-1|TRBD1|TRBJ2-7|NA
CASQRQGASYEQYF
TGTGCCAGCCAAAGACAGGGGGCATCCTACGAGCAGTACTTC
>TRBV27|TRBD2|TRBJ2-5|NA
CASNEVGGSQETQYF
TGTGCCAGCAACGAAGTGGGGGGGAGCCAAGAGACCCAGTACTTC
>TRBV7-9|NA|TRBJ1-5|few
CASSLGQGNQPQHF
TGTGCCAGCAGCTTAGGGCAGGGGAATCAGCCCCAGCATTTT
>TRBV5-1|TRBD1|TRBJ2-7|NA
CASSLERQGVGAREQYF
TGCGCCAGCAGCTTGGAACGACAGGGAGTTGGAGCGCGCGAGCAGTACTTC
>TRBV6-5|NA|TRBJ1-2|few
CASSPTGIGYTF
TGTGCCAGCAGCCCCACAGGGATCGGCTACACCTTC
>TRBV10-3|NA|TRBJ1-2|NA
CAISEGTTNYGYTF
TGTGCCATCAGTGAAGGGACAACTAACTATGGCTACACCTTC
>TRBV29-1|NA|TRBJ2-2|NA
CSVVLQSTGELFF
TGCAGCGTTGTCCTACAGAGCACCGGGGAGCTGTTTTTT
>TRBV6-1|NA|TRBJ1-5|NA
CASSPKVWANQPQHF
TGTGCCAGCAGCCCGAAAGTATGGGCCAATCAGCCCCAGCATTTT
>TRBV2|NA|TRBJ1-5|NA
CASSEARMRGNQPQHF
TGTGCCAGCAGTGAAGCGCGAATGCGGGGCAATCAGCCCCAGCATTTT
>TRBV10-2|NA|TRBJ1-5|few
CASSEGAWGANQPQHF
TGCGCCAGCAGTGAGGGCGCGTGGGGGGCCAATCAGCCCCAGCATTTT
>TRBV19|NA|TRBJ1-2|few
CASSHLSPGDGYTF
TGTGCCAGTAGTCACCTCTCGCCCGGGGATGGCTACACCTTC
>TRBV7-9|NA|TRBJ1-1|NA
CASSLGVGEAFF
TGTGCCAGCAGCTTAGGTGTGGGTGAAGCTTTCTTT